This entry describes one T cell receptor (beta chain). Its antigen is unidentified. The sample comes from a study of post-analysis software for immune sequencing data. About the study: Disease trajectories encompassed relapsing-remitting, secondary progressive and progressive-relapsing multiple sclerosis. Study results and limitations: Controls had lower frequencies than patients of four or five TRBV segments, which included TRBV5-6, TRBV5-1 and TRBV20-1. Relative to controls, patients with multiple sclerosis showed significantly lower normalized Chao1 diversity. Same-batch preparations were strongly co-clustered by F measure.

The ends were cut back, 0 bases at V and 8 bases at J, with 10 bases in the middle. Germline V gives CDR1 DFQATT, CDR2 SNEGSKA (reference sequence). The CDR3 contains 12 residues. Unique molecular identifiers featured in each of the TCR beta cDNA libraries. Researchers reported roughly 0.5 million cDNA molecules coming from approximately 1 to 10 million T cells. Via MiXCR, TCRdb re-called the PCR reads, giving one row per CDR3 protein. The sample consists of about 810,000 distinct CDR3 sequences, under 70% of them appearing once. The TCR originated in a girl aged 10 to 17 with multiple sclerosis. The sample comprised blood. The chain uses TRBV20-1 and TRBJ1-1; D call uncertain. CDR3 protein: CSARDLWTEAFF. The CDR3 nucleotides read TGCAGTGCTAGAGATCTCTGGACCGAAGCTTTCTTT.